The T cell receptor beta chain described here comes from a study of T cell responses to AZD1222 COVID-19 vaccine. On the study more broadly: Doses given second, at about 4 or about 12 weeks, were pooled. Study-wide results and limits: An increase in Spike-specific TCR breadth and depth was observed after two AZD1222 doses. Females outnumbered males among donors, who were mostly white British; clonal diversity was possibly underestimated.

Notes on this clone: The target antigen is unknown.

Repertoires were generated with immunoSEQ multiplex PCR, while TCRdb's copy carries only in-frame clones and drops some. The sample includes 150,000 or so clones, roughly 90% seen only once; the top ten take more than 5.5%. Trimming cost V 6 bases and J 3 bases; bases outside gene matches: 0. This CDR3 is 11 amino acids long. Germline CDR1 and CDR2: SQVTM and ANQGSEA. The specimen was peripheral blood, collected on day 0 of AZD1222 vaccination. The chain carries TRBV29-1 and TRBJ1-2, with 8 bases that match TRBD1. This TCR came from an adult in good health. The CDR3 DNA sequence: TGCAGCGTGGGACAGGACTATGGCTACACCTTC. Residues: CSVGQDYGYTF.